The clone carrying this T cell receptor beta chain was counted a few times. Its target is unknown. The data are from a study of PD-1 blockade in classical Hodgkin lymphoma. The study, taken as a whole, reports: Individuals who commenced nivolumab within less than 1 year of ASCT were excluded. CD8+ TCR diversity did not rise significantly by C4D1, unlike CD4+.

V gave up 0 bases and J gave up 3 bases, with 8 bases separating them. Germline V gives CDR1 SEHNR, CDR2 FQNEAQ (reference sequence). The CDR3 covers 15 residues. Measured with immunoSEQ multiplex PCR; TCRdb has only the in-frame clones, and not every one. The table lists more than 40,000 clones, approximately 71% of them singletons, with roughly 2.6% in the top ten. As for time point: cycle 4 day 1 (C4D1), after less than 7 weeks of nivolumab. Each patient's relapse followed autologous stem cell transplantation, and brentuximab vedotin exposure varied. Best responses fell into complete response, partial response or progressive disease.

The clonotype was recovered from a human donor with classical Hodgkin lymphoma. The V and J genes are TRBV7-9 and TRBJ2-2; D uncertain. The source was peripheral blood mononuclear cells (PBMCs), collected before the fourth cycle of nivolumab. The DNA of the CDR3 is TGTGCCAGCAGCTTAGCCGTTGGGGACACCGGGGAGCTGTTTTTT. It translates to CASSLAVGDTGELFF.